This T cell receptor (beta chain) was identified during a study of control samples from healthy donors and cancer patients. Here immunoSEQ multiplex PCR was the method, and the copy in TCRdb shows in-frame clones only, minus some. The sample includes approximately 140,000 clones, around 94% seen only once; the top ten take over 10%. Germline assignment: CDR1 MNHEY and CDR2 SVGAGI. This CDR3 comprises 13 residues. The ends were cut back, 5 bases at V and 4 bases at J, with 11 bases in the middle. The sample consisted of blood. V gene TRBV6-5 combines with J gene TRBJ1-1; no firm D call. The receptor was derived from a man aged 35 to 55 in good health. CDR3 sequence: CASSSDPRTEAFF. CDR3 sequence (DNA): TGTGCCAGCAGTAGCGACCCCCGCACTGAAGCTTTCTTT.